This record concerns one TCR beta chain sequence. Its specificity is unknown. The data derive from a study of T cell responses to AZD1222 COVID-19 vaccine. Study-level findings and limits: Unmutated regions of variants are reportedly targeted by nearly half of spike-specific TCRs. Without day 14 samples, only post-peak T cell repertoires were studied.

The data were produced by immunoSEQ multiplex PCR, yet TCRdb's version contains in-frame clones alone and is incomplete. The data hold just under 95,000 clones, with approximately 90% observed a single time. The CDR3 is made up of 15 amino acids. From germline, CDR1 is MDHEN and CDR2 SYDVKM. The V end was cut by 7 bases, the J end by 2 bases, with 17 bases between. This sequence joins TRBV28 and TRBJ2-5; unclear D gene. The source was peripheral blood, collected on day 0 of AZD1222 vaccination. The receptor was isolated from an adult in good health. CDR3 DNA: TGTGCCAGCACTCCGGGCCTCGTGGAACAAGAGACCCAGTACTTC. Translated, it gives CASTPGLVEQETQYF. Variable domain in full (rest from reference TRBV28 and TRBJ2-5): DVKVTQSSRYLVKRTGEKVFLECVQDMDHENMFWYRQDPGLGLRLIYFSYDVKMKEKGDIPEGYSVSREKKERFSLILESASTNQTSMYLCASTPGLVEQETQYFGPGTRLLVL.